This record concerns one T cell receptor (beta chain) sequence. What this receptor recognizes is not known. Within one base of it there is no much larger clone, and no base qualities were kept. This entry belongs to a study of glioma-infiltrating T cells after dendritic cell vaccination (dated by TCRdb to the mid-2010s). Regarding the complete study: A cohort of 15 or so glioblastoma patients from Phase I and II dendritic cell vaccination trials was included, of whom 9 were newly diagnosed and 6 had recurrent disease. TCR sequencing metrics, including TIL content and tumor-blood repertoire overlap, were correlated with survival after dendritic cell vaccination. Between the early 2000s and the early 2010s, the patients were given dendritic cell vaccination pulsed with autologous tumor lysate. Deep sequencing of TCR beta CDR3 regions was used to quantify tumor-infiltrating lymphocyte content and compare tumor and blood repertoires in dendritic cell-vaccinated glioblastoma patients. The vaccine was prepared from monocyte-derived dendritic cells that were cultured for seven to eight days with IL-4 and GM-CSF and then pulsed overnight with autologous tumor lysate. Patients received three intradermal dendritic cell vaccine injections at biweekly intervals in the arm below the axilla.

Selection of patients required sufficient residual fresh-frozen tumor tissue and over two years of available survival data. Although molecular status otherwise differed among the glioblastoma patients, no patient had an isocitrate dehydrogenase mutation. PBMC were collected before vaccination, two weeks after the third vaccination, and at tumor progression if tumor progression occurred. The Qiagen DNeasy Blood extraction Kit was used to extract genomic DNA. Using the immunoSEQ assay, TCRB CDR3 regions were amplified from 2 to 2.5 micrograms of genomic DNA, or from all available DNA when less than that was on hand. For multiplex PCR, 60 forward primers for TCR V beta segments and 13 reverse primers for J beta segments were used. To estimate the number of reads per starting template, synthetic control templates were added to each sample at limiting dilution. Reads of 87 bp were generated by sequencing on the Illumina HiSeq System. The authors' pipeline ran thus. PCR and sequencing errors were removed by a nearest neighbor algorithm that merged closely related sequences. TCR overlap was measured as the percentage of unique tumor TCR beta sequences also present in the same patient's peripheral blood. TCRdb re-hosts the immuneACCESS table, in-frame sequences only. Its copies lack some clones; in the studies checked, an unresolved V gene accounts for under half of them, and the cause for the rest is not known. That table supplies the V and J calls and clone size; D and trimming were determined from the DNA. This sample comprises under 100,000 clones, about 87% of them detected only once. The ten largest make up under 4% of the sample.

Results and caveats for the whole study, not just this receptor: The response model built on TCR overlap across three groups was characterized as speculative, with prospective validation still needed. TCR clonality showed no direct relationship with survival, which suggests that a diverse polyclonal response may matter. Higher estimated pretreatment TIL content predicted longer time to progression and overall survival after dendritic cell vaccination. The cohort was small and heterogeneous, only a few patients had full blood and tumor sets, and even fewer had initial-recurrent tumor pairs.

The germline V gene yields SGDLS for CDR1 and YYNGEE for CDR2. Its CDR3 holds 15 amino acids, cysteine through phenylalanine. Of the read, only the CDR3 DNA is kept; its 45 bases are in frame from base 1. The V end gives up 0 bases and the J end 5 bases, leaving 3 bases in the junction not matched to a gene. The sequence joins TRBV9 to TRBJ2-2; TRBD2 aligns with 8 central bases. The sample consisted of blood, taken before dendritic cell vaccination. The receptor's source is a human donor with glioblastoma. CDR3 region: CASSVAGGETGELFF. The sequence in DNA is TGTGCCAGCAGCGTAGCGGGGGGGGAAACCGGGGAGCTGTTTTTT.